Below are 4 T cell receptor beta chains sequenced from a single sample in a study of tumour-infiltrating T cells in Burkitt lymphoma. Assay used: immunoSEQ multiplex PCR; TCRdb lists only in-frame clones, some missing. This sample has 4,000 to 5,500 clones, with around 9.9% found just once. The sequencing sample was made of tumor tissue. These receptors came from a human donor with diffuse large B-cell lymphoma.

Only a few counts were recorded for this clone. This chain links TRBV7-8 with TRBJ2-7, with D uncertain. Germline V gene sequence: CDR1 SGHVS, CDR2 FQNEAQ. The CDR3 spans 14 residues. V was cut by 5 bases and J by 2 bases, with 13 bases left in between. The CDR3: CASSPRRTPYEQYF. The CDR3 bases are TGTGCCAGCAGCCCCAGAAGAACCCCCTACGAGCAGTACTTC.

This chain uses TRBV27 with TRBJ2-7; 7 bases are shared with TRBD2. This CDR3 region has 16 residues. Germline loops: CDR1 MNHEY, CDR2 SMNVEV (reference sequence). With 3 bases clipped from V and 6 bases from J, the junction kept 14 bases outside the gene matches. The CDR3 region is CASSFYGGSPLPEQYF. CDR3 DNA: TGTGCCAGCAGTTTTTACGGGGGGAGCCCCCTGCCCGAGCAGTACTTC.

A few counts support this clone. The V and J genes are TRBV6-5 and TRBJ2-2; a weak D match, TRBD1 (6 bases). Trimming cost V 0 bases and J 9 bases, with 14 bases left between them. CDR1 is MNHEY and CDR2 is SVGAGI in the germline V gene. The CDR3 spans 15 residues. The CDR3 protein is CASSYSATGYRELFF. The CDR3 coding sequence is TGTGCCAGCAGTTACTCGGCCACAGGGTATAGGGAGCTGTTTTTT.

In this sample, this clone turned up a few times. The V and J genes are TRBV10-3 and TRBJ2-2; no firm D call. This CDR3 has 13 amino acids. The V gene's germline CDR1 is ENHRY and CDR2 SYGVKD. V dropped 3 bases and J dropped 4 bases, with 6 bases sitting between them. CDR3 protein: CAISDESTGELFF. CDR3 nucleotides: TGTGCCATCAGTGACGAAAGCACCGGGGAGCTGTTTTTT.